Shown below are 11 T cell receptor beta chains from a single sample sequenced in a study of early T cells in non-severe SARS-CoV-2 infection. TCRdb ran MiXCR on the 5' RACE reads and lists one entry per CDR3 protein. The table has about 48,000 distinct CDR3 sequences, over 5% seen once; the top ten hold 5.4%. The starting material was whole blood, obtained at baseline. Every receptor here comes from an adult who was a healthcare worker with PCR-confirmed SARS-CoV-2 infection or an uninfected control (not recorded which).

Ten or more counts support this clonotype. The J gene is TRBJ1-5, the V gene TRBV6-5; TRBD1 matches 7 bases. The J segment lost 3 bases and the V segment lost 5 bases, leaving 4 bases of the junction unmatched. The CDR3 covers 14 residues. Germline assignment: CDR1 MNHEY and CDR2 SVGAGI. CDR3 in amino acids: CASSTDRLNQPQHF. The DNA for the CDR3 is TGTGCCAGCAGTACGGACAGGCTCAATCAGCCCCAGCATTTT.

Ten or more counts support this clonotype. The chain is built from TRBV29-1 and TRBJ1-2; 8 bases map to TRBD1. Germline CDR1 SQVTM, CDR2 ANQGSEA. The CDR3 consists of 11 residues. The ends lost 7 bases at V and 7 bases at J; junction bases unmatched: 5. DNA for the CDR3: TGCAGCGCTTCAGGGGGCTCTGGCTACACCTTC. Protein sequence: CSASGGSGYTF. Variable domain in full (rest from reference TRBV29-1 and TRBJ1-2): SAVISQKPSRDICQRGTSLTIQCQVDSQVTMMFWYRQQPGQSLTLIATANQGSEATYESGFVIDKFPISRPNLTFSTLTVSNMSPEDSSIYLCSASGGSGYTFGSGTRLTVV.

This clonotype appeared many times. J is TRBJ2-3 and V is TRBV12-3 or TRBV12-4; D is undetermined. V was clipped by 5 bases and J by 2 bases, with 8 bases between them. The CDR3 loop spans 13 amino acids. The CDR3 is CASSPRATDTQYF. CDR3 bases: TGTGCCAGCAGTCCCCGGGCCACAGATACGCAGTATTTT.

J is TRBJ2-3 and V is TRBV5-1, with TRBD2 matching over 12 bases. The ends lost 4 bases at V and 5 bases at J; junction bases unmatched: 5. CDR1 and CDR2 from the germline V gene are SGHRS and YFSETQ. The CDR3 is 15 residues long. Here the CDR3 reads CASSPTSGRLDTQYF. The CDR3 DNA is TGCGCCAGCAGCCCTACTAGCGGGAGGTTAGATACGCAGTATTTT.

This clonotype showed up many times. V gene TRBV5-1 combines with J gene TRBJ2-3, with TRBD2 identical over 10 bases. V lost 2 bases and J lost 4; bases outside the gene matches: 4. The germline V gene has CDR1 SGHRS and CDR2 YFSETQ. The CDR3 consists of 15 residues. The CDR3 nucleotides read TGCGCCAGCAGCTTCCTAGCGGGAGACGCAGATACGCAGTATTTT. Translating gives CASSFLAGDADTQYF.

This clonotype appeared many times. The rearrangement joins TRBV20-1 to TRBJ2-5, with a weak D call TRBD1 (6 bases). Germline V gene lookup returns CDR1 DFQATT and CDR2 SNEGSKA (reference sequence). Trimming took off 6 bases at V and 1 base at J, with 12 bases between the two ends. There are 13 residues in the CDR3. The CDR3 is CSAPGASQETQYF. CDR3 sequence (DNA): TGCAGTGCCCCAGGGGCATCCCAAGAGACCCAGTACTTC.

This clonotype appeared many times. V gene TRBV4-1 combines with J gene TRBJ1-1; 7 bases fit TRBD1. There are 15 residues in the CDR3. J gave up 4 bases and V 3 bases, and 8 bases lay outside the gene matches. Germline-derived CDR1 and CDR2 are MGHRA and YSYEKL. The CDR3 here is CASSHPPDRTTEAFF. The CDR3 region has the DNA TGCGCCAGCAGCCACCCCCCGGACAGGACCACTGAAGCTTTCTTT.

This clonotype occurred many times. V gene TRBV11-2 combines with J gene TRBJ2-7; 12 bases are a match to TRBD2. Losses at the gene ends were 4 bases for V and 4 bases for J; bases not matched to a gene: 5. Germline V gene sequence: CDR1 SGHAT, CDR2 FQNNGV. The CDR3 runs 15 residues. The CDR3 loop reads CASSSGLAGLYEQYF. The CDR3 coding sequence is TGTGCCAGCAGCTCCGGACTAGCGGGACTGTACGAGCAGTACTTC.

This clonotype was counted many times. V gene TRBV3-1 combines with J gene TRBJ1-1; D possibly corresponds to TRBD1 (6 bases). The V end was cut by 4 bases, the J end by 0 bases, with 12 bases between. The germline CDR1 and CDR2 sequences are LGHDT and YNNKEL (reference sequence). CDR3 length: 15 amino acids. CDR3 coding DNA: TGTGCCAGCAGCCCCAGGGGACCTATGAACACTGAAGCTTTCTTT. It specifies CASSPRGPMNTEAFF.

Concerning this clonotype itself: The junction does not match germline at one end; this may be a read error. V gene TRBV7-9 combines with J gene TRBJ1-1; D is unresolved. The CDR3 has 12 residues. CDR1 and CDR2 from the germline V gene are SEHNR and FQNEAQ (reference sequence). The CDR3 nucleotides are TGTGCCAGCAGCTTAGCGGCGGATGAAGTTTTCTTT. Protein product: CASSLAADEVFF. Together with reference TRBV7-9 and TRBJ1-1, the CDR3 gives the full variable domain: DTGVSQNPRHKITKRGQNVTFRCDPISEHNRLYWYRQTLGQGPEFLTYFQNEAQLEKSRLLSDRFSAERPKGSFSTLEIQRTEQGDSAMYLCASSLAADEVFFGQGTRLTVV.

This clonotype was recorded at least ten times. The V call is TRBV20-1, the J call TRBJ1-1, with TRBD1 matching 10 bases. Germline V CDR1 and CDR2: DFQATT, SNEGSKA (reference sequence). The trim removed 2 bases at V and 5 bases at J, leaving 8 bases unmatched. The CDR3 runs 15 residues. The DNA of the CDR3 is TGCAGTGCTAGACCCGGACAGGGGGTATTAACTGAAGCTTTCTTT. Protein sequence: CSARPGQGVLTEAFF.